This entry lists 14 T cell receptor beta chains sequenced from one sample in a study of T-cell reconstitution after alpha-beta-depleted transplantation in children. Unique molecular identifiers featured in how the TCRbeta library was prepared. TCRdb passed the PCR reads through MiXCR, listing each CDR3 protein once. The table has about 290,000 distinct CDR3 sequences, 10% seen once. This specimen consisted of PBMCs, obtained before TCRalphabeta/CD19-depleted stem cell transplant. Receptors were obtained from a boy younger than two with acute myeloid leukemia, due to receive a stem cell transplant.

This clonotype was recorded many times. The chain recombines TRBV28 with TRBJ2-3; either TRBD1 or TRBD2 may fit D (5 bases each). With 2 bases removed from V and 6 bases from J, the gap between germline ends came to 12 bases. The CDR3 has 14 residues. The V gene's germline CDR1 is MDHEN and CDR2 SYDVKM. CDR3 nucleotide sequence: TGTGCCAGCAGTTTAGGGGGACCTTCGGATACGCAGTATTTT. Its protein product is CASSLGGPSDTQYF. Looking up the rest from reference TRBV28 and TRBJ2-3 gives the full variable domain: DVKVTQSSRYLVKRTGEKVFLECVQDMDHENMFWYRQDPGLGLRLIYFSYDVKMKEKGDIPEGYSVSREKKERFSLILESASTNQTSMYLCASSLGGPSDTQYFGPGTRLTVL.

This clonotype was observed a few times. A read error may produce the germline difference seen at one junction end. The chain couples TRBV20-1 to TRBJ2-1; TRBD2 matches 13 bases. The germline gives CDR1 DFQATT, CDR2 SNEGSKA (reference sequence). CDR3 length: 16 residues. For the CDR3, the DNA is TGCTGTGCTAGAGAAACTAGCGGGAGGGCCTTCAATGAGCAGTTCTTC. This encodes CCARETSGRAFNEQFF.

In DNA form, the CDR3 reads TGTGCCAGCAGCGCTACAGGGATGAACACTGAAGCTTTCTTT. Its protein is CASSATGMNTEAFF. The chain couples TRBV9 to TRBJ1-1; the D gene is possibly TRBD1 (6 bases). CDR1 and CDR2 (germline): SGDLS, YYNGEE. This CDR3 region has 14 residues. V lost 3 bases to trimming and J lost 0 bases, with 9 bases between them.

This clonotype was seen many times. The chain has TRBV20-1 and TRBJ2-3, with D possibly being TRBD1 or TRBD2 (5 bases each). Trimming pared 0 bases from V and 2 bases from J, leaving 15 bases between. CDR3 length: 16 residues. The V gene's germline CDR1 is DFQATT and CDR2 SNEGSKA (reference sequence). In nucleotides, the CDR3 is TGCAGTGCTAGAGATCCGAGAGGGGTATACACAGATACGCAGTATTTT. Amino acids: CSARDPRGVYTDTQYF.

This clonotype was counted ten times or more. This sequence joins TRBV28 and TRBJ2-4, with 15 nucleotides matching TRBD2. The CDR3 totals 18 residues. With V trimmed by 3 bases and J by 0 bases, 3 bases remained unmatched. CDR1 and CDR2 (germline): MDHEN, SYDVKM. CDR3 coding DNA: TGTGCCAGCAGTTTTGGGACTAGCGGGGGGCTAGCCAAAAACATTCAGTACTTC. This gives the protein CASSFGTSGGLAKNIQYF.

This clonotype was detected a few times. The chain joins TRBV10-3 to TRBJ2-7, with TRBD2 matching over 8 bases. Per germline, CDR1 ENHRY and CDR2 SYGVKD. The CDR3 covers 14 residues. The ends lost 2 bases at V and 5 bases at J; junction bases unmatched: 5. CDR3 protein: CAISEAGRAHEQYF. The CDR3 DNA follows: TGTGCCATCAGTGAGGCCGGGAGGGCTCACGAGCAGTACTTC.

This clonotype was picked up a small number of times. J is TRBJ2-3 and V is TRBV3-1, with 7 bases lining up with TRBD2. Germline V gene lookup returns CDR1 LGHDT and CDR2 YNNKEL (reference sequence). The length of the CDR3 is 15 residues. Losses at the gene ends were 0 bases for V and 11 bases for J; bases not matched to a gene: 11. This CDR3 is CASSQDGAGDGGQYF. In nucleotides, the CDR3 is TGTGCCAGCAGCCAAGACGGCGCGGGGGACGGGGGGCAGTATTTT.

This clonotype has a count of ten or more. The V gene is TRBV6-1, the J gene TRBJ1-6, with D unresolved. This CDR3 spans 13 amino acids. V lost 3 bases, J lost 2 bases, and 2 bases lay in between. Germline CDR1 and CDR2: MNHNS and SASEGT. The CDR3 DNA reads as TGTGCCAGCAGTGAGCCCTATAATTCACCCCTCCACTTT. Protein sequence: CASSEPYNSPLHF.

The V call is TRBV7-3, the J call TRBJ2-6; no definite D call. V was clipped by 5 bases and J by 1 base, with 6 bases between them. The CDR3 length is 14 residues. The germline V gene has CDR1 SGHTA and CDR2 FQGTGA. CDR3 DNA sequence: TGTGCCAGCAGCCCATGGTCTGGGGCCAACGTCCTGACTTTC. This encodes CASSPWSGANVLTF.

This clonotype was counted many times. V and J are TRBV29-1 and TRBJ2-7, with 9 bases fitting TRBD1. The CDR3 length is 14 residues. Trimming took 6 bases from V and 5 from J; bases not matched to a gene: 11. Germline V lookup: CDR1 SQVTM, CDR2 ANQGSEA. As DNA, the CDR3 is TGCAGCGTGACCGGGACAGGGTCCCTCCACGAGCAGTACTTC. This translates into CSVTGTGSLHEQYF.

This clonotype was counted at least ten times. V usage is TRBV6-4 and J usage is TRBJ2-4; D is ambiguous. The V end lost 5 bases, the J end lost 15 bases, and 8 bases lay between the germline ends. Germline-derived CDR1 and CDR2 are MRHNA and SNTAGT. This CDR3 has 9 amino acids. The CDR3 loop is CASSKLRYF. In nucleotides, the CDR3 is TGTGCCAGCAGTAAGTTACGGTACTTC.

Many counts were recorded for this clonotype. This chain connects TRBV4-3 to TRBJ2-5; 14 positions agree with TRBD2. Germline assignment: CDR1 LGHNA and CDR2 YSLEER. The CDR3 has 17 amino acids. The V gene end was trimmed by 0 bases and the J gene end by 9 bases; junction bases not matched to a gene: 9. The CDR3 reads CASSQDPGTSGGRPQYF. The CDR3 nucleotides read TGCGCCAGCAGCCAAGATCCCGGGACTAGCGGGGGTAGGCCCCAGTACTTC.

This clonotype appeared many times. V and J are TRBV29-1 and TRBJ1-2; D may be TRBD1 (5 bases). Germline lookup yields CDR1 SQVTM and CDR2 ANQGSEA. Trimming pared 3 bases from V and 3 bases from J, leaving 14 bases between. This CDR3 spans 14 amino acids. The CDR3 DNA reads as TGCAGCGTTGACAGAGGGGCGCAATACTATGGCTACACCTTC. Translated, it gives CSVDRGAQYYGYTF.

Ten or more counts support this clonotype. Written as DNA, the CDR3 is TGTGCCAGCAGCCTGGGACAGGAGGACACTGAAGCTTTCTTT. This encodes CASSLGQEDTEAFF. V gene TRBV7-2 combines with J gene TRBJ1-1, with 8 bases identical to TRBD1. CDR3 size: 14 residues. Germline CDR1 reads SGHTA; CDR2 reads FQGNSA. V was pared by 5 bases and J by 3 bases, with 5 bases of the junction left unmatched. The full variable domain, in which reference TRBV7-2 and TRBJ1-1 provide the parts outside the CDR3, is GAGVSQSPSNKVTEKGKDVELRCDPISGHTALYWYRQSLGQGLEFLIYFQGNSAPDKSGLPSDRFSAERTGGSVSTLTIQRTQQEDSAVYLCASSLGQEDTEAFFGQGTRLTVV.